This paragraph covers one TCR beta chain sequence. Its antigen remains unidentified. The sample is drawn from a study of cytomegalovirus exposure and HLA in healthy donors. The V and J ends lost 0 bases and 4 bases respectively, with 12 bases between them. This CDR3 is 15 amino acids long. Germline V gives CDR1 SGHAT, CDR2 FQNNGV. Study results and limitations: Researchers reported from a later analysis that most CMV-associated TCR beta chains appeared HLA-restricted.

PCR used 60 Vbeta primers and 13 Jbeta primers. The assay was immunoSEQ multiplex PCR, and TCRdb's table has in-frame clones only and misses some. The sample has about 160,000 clones, approximately 81% seen once; the top ten hold roughly 0.75%. The V call is TRBV11-2, the J call TRBJ1-2; the D gene is possibly TRBD1 (6 bases). The receptor's source is a woman younger than 35 in good health and CMV-seronegative. Sequencing was done on a sample of PBMCs. CDR3 bases: TGTGCCAGCAGCTTAGACAGGGGACAAACCTATGGCTACACCTTC. Its translation: CASSLDRGQTYGYTF.